These 10 T cell receptor beta chains came from one sample sequenced in a study of cytomegalovirus exposure and HLA in healthy donors. The PCR ran on 60 Vbeta and 13 Jbeta primers. Method: immunoSEQ multiplex PCR; TCRdb's copy keeps in-frame clones and lacks some. The sample holds approximately 180,000 clones, roughly three quarters seen once. The sequenced sample was PBMCs. The receptor source for this set is a male donor in good health and CMV-seronegative.

Written as DNA, the CDR3 is TGTGCCAGCAGTTTTCGGGGACAGGGGTGGTCACCCCTCCACTTT. It yields the protein CASSFRGQGWSPLHF. The rearrangement links TRBV28 to TRBJ1-6, with 10 bases identical to TRBD1. CDR1 and CDR2 from the germline V gene are MDHEN and SYDVKM. With V trimmed by 3 bases and J by 10 bases, 6 bases remained unmatched. This CDR3 has 15 amino acids.

The V and J genes are TRBV5-4 and TRBJ1-5, with a possible D match to TRBD1 (5 bases). Germline V CDR1 and CDR2: SGHNT, YYREEE (reference sequence). V lost 4 bases and J lost 3, with 8 bases in between. The CDR3 spans 13 residues. This chain's CDR3 is CASSGGYNQPQHF. The CDR3 DNA follows: TGTGCCAGCAGCGGGGGGTACAATCAGCCCCAGCATTTT.

The chain's CDR3 is CASSEERSYEQYF. The CDR3 DNA follows: TGTGCCAGCAGTGAAGAGAGGTCCTACGAGCAGTACTTC. V usage is TRBV6-1 and J usage is TRBJ2-7; D ambiguous. Germline values: CDR1 MNHNS, CDR2 SASEGT. The CDR3 has 13 amino acids. Trimming removed 1 base from V and 1 base from J, with 5 bases in between.

The chain couples TRBV11-3 to TRBJ2-1, with 11 bases matching TRBD1. The J segment lost 5 bases and the V segment lost 5 bases, leaving 8 bases of the junction unmatched. The CDR3 length is 16 residues. Germline CDR1 and CDR2: SGHNT and YENEEA. The CDR3 loop reads CASSPGTGGLHNEQFF. CDR3 DNA sequence: TGTGCCAGCAGCCCCGGGACAGGGGGTTTACACAATGAGCAGTTCTTC.

This chain connects TRBV19 to TRBJ1-1; D is ambiguous. Germline assignment: CDR1 LNHDA and CDR2 SQIVND (reference sequence). Trimming removed 2 bases at V and 1 base at J, with 8 bases between. This CDR3 is 14 amino acids long. CDR3 sequence: CASSIRRENTEAFF. For the CDR3, the DNA is TGTGCCAGTAGTATAAGAAGAGAGAACACTGAAGCTTTCTTT.

This clone was detected once. V gene TRBV7-6 combines with J gene TRBJ2-4; 11 nucleotides match TRBD1. Germline-derived CDR1 and CDR2 are SGHVS and FNYEAQ. V lost 1 base to trimming and J lost 8 bases; unmatched junction nucleotides: 1. CDR3 size: 14 residues. The CDR3 DNA follows: TGTGCCAGCAGCTTAGGGACAGGGGGCGACATTCAGTACTTC. Translation: CASSLGTGGDIQYF.

This clone occurred once. The chain joins TRBV30 to TRBJ2-5; D ambiguous. This CDR3 has 18 amino acids. Germline CDR1 is GTSNPN and CDR2 is SVGIG (reference sequence). The V end lost 5 bases, the J end lost 1 base, and 26 bases lay between the germline ends. CDR3 sequence (DNA): TGTGCCTGGGCACACAGAGACCTAACCCTAAGCTCCCAAGAGACCCAGTACTTC. Translated: CAWAHRDLTLSSQETQYF.

The table lists this clone with a few counts. This chain links TRBV7-2 with TRBJ2-1; the match to TRBD1 covers 7 bases. In germline, CDR1 is SGHTA, CDR2 FQGNSA. V lost 2 bases to trimming and J lost 6 bases; unmatched junction nucleotides: 10. There are 16 residues in the CDR3. This chain's CDR3 is CASSLMGQGVGNEQFF. CDR3 bases: TGTGCCAGCAGCTTAATGGGGCAGGGGGTAGGCAATGAGCAGTTCTTC.

The chain recombines TRBV7-9 with TRBJ1-5; 10 bases line up with TRBD1. Per germline, CDR1 SEHNR and CDR2 FQNEAQ (reference sequence). This CDR3 region has 15 residues. V dropped 5 bases and J dropped 6; count of bases not matched to a gene: 7. The chain's CDR3 is CASSPLDRGPQPQHF. CDR3 DNA sequence: TGTGCCAGCAGCCCCTTAGACAGGGGGCCTCAGCCCCAGCATTTT.

The chain joins TRBV19 to TRBJ1-1, with TRBD1 matching over 8 bases. Per the germline V gene, CDR1 is LNHDA and CDR2 is SQIVND (reference sequence). This CDR3 is built from 15 residues. J gave up 7 bases and V 5 bases, and 12 bases lay outside the gene matches. The CDR3 sequence: CASSLRPGRGLEAFF. CDR3 coding DNA: TGTGCCAGTAGTCTTCGCCCCGGCAGGGGGCTTGAAGCTTTCTTT.